Sequencing of this TCR beta chain was carried out in a study of tumor-infiltrating lymphocytes in primary liver carcinoma. Study as a whole: Subjects consisted of male and female patients aged 30 to 69 years.

CDR1 and CDR2 from the germline V gene are MNHNS and SASEGT. The CDR3 totals 13 residues. Findings and limits, study-wide: Tumors carried a top-250-clone fraction significantly exceeding that of blood (p = 0.039).

With around 500 ng total RNA as template and a constant-region primer, TCR beta cDNA was made. Slightly modified ARM-PCR with three nested multiplex PCR rounds yielded TCR beta libraries. For approximately 11 cycles apiece, the opening two PCR rounds ran with TRBV1-TRBV30 forward primers and a C-beta reverse primer. TCRdb itself ran the multiplex PCR reads through MiXCR, one entry per CDR3 protein. The sample contains tens of thousands of distinct CDR3 sequences, 65% to 75% of which appear only once. With respect to this clonotype: Its antigen is currently unknown.

The source material, about 18-31 mg of unsorted bulk tissue, was used to co-extract RNA and DNA. Surgery removed the patients' primary liver carcinoma. This clonotype was obtained from a woman between 55 and 75 years old with primary liver carcinoma and hepatitis B virus infection. The chain joins TRBV6-1 to TRBJ2-4; D remains ambiguous. The sequencing sample was made of liver tumor tissue from sampling region 4. Described subset: tumor region T4, right-lateral pole. CDR3 in amino acids: CVGRTPKYDIQYF. The CDR3, as DNA: TGTGTCGGCAGAACCCCCAAGTACGACATTCAGTACTTC.